This TCR beta chain appears in the sequencing data of a study of a mutant IDH1 vaccine in newly diagnosed glioma. This CDR3 region has 16 residues. Germline V gene lookup returns CDR1 LNHDA and CDR2 SQIVND (reference sequence). J gave up 5 bases and V 5 bases, and 8 bases lay outside the gene matches. The count of this clone is one. Its specificity is not known. Time point denoted: week 5, during vaccination. The study gave 300 ug of mutant IDH1 20-mer peptide per vaccine dose, with topical imiquimod. The method was immunoSEQ multiplex PCR; TCRdb's version includes in-frame clones alone and lacks a portion of them. The data contain 53,000 or so clones, roughly 78% of them singletons.

The material sequenced was PBMCs, taken from a glioma patient whose treatment included an IDH1 peptide vaccine. V and J are TRBV19 and TRBJ1-4; 10 nucleotides match TRBD1. The receptor was derived from a man aged 50 or older with glioma. The CDR3, as DNA: TGTGCCAGTAGTCTTGACAGGGGGCGCGACAATGAAAAACTGTTTTTT. Residues: CASSLDRGRDNEKLFF.